This TCR beta chain derives from a study of vaccination and CD4 T cells after COVID-19 (dated 2022 in TCRdb). In terms of the full investigation: Convalescent patients had a positive SARS-CoV-2 result on nasal swab PCR, and of these patients, nine had mild disease and one had severe disease. Six males and four females were included in the convalescent cohort, with two Hispanic individuals, seven Caucasians, two Asians and one multiracial person represented. Participants received two doses of either the Pfizer-BioNTech BNT162b2 vaccine (n=8) or the Moderna mRNA-1273 vaccine (n=2). Post-COVID blood samples from convalescent patients were collected a median of approximately 100 days after diagnosis, with a range of roughly 30 to 170 days. The time from the second vaccine dose to post-vaccine blood sampling had a median of roughly 79 days and ranged from about 12 to 241 days. Overlapping spike peptide pools from SARS-CoV-2 and from the common cold coronaviruses HCoV-NL63, HCoV-OC43 and HCoV-229E were used as culture stimuli. Control cultures received a CEFX viral epitope pool as the positive control, an HIV-1 Nef peptide pool as the negative control, or no peptide. The spike-specific CD4+ TCR repertoire was compared before and after mRNA vaccination in ten to eleven COVID-19 convalescent patients and a handful of infection-naive healthy vaccine recipients.

Concerning this clonotype itself: Its antigen is unknown. Nothing much larger sits one base from this clone, and base qualities are not available.

The treatment or condition label of this sample denotes: roughly ten-day PBMC culture with coronavirus spike peptide pools or control peptides (ViraFEST assay). The ViraFEST assay was used in the study, in which antigen-specific T cells were expanded with peptide pools and expanded clonotypes were subsequently identified by TCR sequencing. Positive SARS-CoV-2 PCR tests in the convalescent patients dated from March to December 2020, before Alpha, Beta and Delta variants emerged in the United States. Two million PBMCs per well were cultured in IMDM with roughly 5% human AB serum and 7.5 to 10 IU/ml IL-2, plus 10 ug/ml peptide pools. Half of the culture medium was replaced with fresh IL-2-containing medium on days 3 and 7. After around 11 days of culture, CD4+ T cells were isolated by negative selection using the EasySep CD4+ T cell isolation kit. Ficoll-Paque Plus gradient centrifugation was used to isolate PBMCs from whole blood, and the isolated PBMCs were then either used fresh or cryopreserved at -140C. In general, triplicate wells were set up for every culture condition.

Libraries came from PCR. DNA from cultured CD4+ T cells was subjected to TCR sequencing with the Oncomine TCR Beta short-read assay at the Johns Hopkins FTIC core. The QIAamp micro DNA kit was used to extract genomic DNA from the cultured CD4+ T cells. Oncomine TCR Beta libraries from cultured CD4+ T cells were pooled with unique dual indexes and sequenced on an Illumina iSeq 100. The authors' pipeline ran thus. Non-productive sequences were removed, and CDR3s that did not start with C, did not end with F or W, or were shorter than 7 amino acids were discarded. The MANAFEST web application was used to identify antigen-specific clonotypes by comparing peptide-stimulated wells against reference wells and other culture wells. An FDR below 0.05, an odds ratio above 5, and a productive frequency above 0.1% in at least two of three replicate wells were required for clones to be considered positive. A clonotype counted as cross-reactive if it showed significant expansion both in the SARS-CoV-2 spike wells and in at least one common cold coronavirus spike condition. Levenshtein distances (stringdist) and unrooted phylogenetic trees (ape) in R version 3.6.1 were used to assess CDR3 homology. In-frame beta chains were kept once TCRdb had trimmed the public reads at Q25 with fastp and called clones with MiXCR. Rows with a matching CDR3 protein are joined into one entry that keeps the most common DNA and genes. The V and J calls follow TCRdb's processing rather than the paper's. The sample data list approximately 19,000 distinct CDR3 sequences, and 45% to 65% of these were observed just once. In total, the top ten clones hold roughly 5.7% of the sample.

Study-level results and caveats: Although the median number of SARS-CoV-2-reactive clonotypes went up from more than 20 after infection to roughly 40 after vaccination, the increase was not significant. Nearly all vaccine-specific clones in convalescent patients (304 of 307) were mono-reactive for SARS-CoV-2 spike rather than cross-reactive with common cold coronaviruses. In convalescent patients, a median about 84% of post-vaccine SARS-CoV-2-reactive clones were detected only after vaccination, and vaccine-specific priming was suggested by this finding. The number of convalescent patients in the study was relatively small, and the study did not examine early timepoints following natural infection.

Sequencing input: CD4+ T cells from blood, cultured in vitro. This clonotype was obtained from a human donor who had recovered from COVID-19.

The CDR3 in this case is CASKRTSGRFGNIQYF. Here is the DNA: TGTGCCAGCAAGAGGACTAGCGGGAGGTTCGGAAACATTCAGTACTTC. The receptor chain draws on TRBV6-2 or TRBV6-3 and TRBJ2-4; 14 junctional bases match TRBD2. The CDR3 spans 16 residues, from the cysteine through the phenylalanine. Of the read, only the CDR3 DNA is kept; its 48 bases are in frame from base 1. The CDR1 and CDR2 encoded by the germline V gene are MNHEY and SVGEGT. After removal of 7 bases from V and 6 bases from J, the junction retains 8 bases not matched to a gene.